This T cell receptor beta chain was sequenced for a study of blood T cell repertoires in COVID-19. In the study overall: Sites across the United States, Italy and Spain contributed samples from acute and convalescent COVID-19.

This clone was picked up one time. The protocol was immunoSEQ multiplex PCR, while the TCRdb copy is restricted to in-frame clones and leaves out a portion. This repertoire shows 180,000 or so clones, about 88% found once; its top ten account for about 0.98%. Input material: peripheral blood. This TCR derives from a man younger than 35 with acute or convalescent COVID-19.

The CDR3 DNA reads as TGTGCCAGCAGAATCGACGGGAACCGAGAGTTTTTT. Residues: CASRIDGNREFF. This chain uses TRBV2 with TRBJ1-4, with D hard to call. CDR3 length: 12 residues. V dropped 6 bases and J dropped 16 bases, with 18 bases sitting between them. Looked up from germline, CDR1 is SNHLY and CDR2 is FYNNEI.